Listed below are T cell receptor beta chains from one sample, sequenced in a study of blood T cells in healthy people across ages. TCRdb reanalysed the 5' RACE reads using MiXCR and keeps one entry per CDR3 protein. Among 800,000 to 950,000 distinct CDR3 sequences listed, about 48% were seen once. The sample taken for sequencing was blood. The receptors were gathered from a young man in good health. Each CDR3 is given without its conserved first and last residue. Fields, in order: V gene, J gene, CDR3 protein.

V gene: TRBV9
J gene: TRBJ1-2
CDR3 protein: ASSVVPEGHYGYT

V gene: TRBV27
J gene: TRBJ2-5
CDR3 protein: ASSSLSGRIGTQY

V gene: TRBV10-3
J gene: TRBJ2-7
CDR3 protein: AISEDRESYEQY

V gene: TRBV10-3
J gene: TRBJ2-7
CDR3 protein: AISEGESYEQY

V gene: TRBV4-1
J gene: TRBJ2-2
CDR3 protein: ASSQGKQTGELF

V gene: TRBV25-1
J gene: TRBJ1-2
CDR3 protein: ASKAGHGYT

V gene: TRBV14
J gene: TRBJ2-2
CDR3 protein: ASSQSRSTGELF

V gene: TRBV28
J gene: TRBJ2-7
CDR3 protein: ASSLPSFSYEQY

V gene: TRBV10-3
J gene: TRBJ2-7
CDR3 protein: AISELGDSYEQY

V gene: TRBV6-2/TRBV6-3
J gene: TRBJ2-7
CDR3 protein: ASSVYDPVSYEQY

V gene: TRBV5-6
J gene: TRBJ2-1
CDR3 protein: ASSGRRVSYNEQF

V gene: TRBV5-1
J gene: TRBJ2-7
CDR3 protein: ASSLGGRGAFHEQY

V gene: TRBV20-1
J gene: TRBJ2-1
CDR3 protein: SASPAGVLYNEQF

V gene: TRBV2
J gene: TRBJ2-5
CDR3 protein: ASQIPRGGAQETQY

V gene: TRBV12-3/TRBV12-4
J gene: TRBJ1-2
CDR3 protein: ASSKSRGTNLGYT

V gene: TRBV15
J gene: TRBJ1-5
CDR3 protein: ATSTDDPSNQPQH

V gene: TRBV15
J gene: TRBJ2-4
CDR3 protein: ATSHGAVAKNIQY

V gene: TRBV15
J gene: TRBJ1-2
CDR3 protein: ATSRVQTGYGYT

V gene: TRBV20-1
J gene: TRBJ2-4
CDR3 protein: SAIDRTLAKNIQY

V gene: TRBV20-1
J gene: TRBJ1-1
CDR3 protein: SARRTGNTEAF

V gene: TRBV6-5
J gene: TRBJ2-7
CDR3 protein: ASTKTHEQY

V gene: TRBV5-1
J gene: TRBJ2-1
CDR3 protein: ASSLGMGENEQF

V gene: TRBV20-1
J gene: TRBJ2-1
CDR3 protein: SAHSSESGNEQF

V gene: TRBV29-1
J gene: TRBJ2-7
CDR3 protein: SVNHRSRGCPSYEQY

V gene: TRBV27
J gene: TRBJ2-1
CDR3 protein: ASRILKGQGGHQF

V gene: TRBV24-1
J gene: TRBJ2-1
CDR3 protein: ATSDWQGASYNEQF

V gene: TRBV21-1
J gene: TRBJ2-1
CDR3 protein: ASSKTPGQVKCNEQF

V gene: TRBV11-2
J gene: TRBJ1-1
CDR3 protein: ASSLSAGNTEAF

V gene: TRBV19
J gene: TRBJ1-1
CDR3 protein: ASRYTEGSEAF

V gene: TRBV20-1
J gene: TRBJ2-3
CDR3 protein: SASLRPASGGLFRGVDTQY

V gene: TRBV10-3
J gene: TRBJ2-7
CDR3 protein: AISGTGVGYEQY

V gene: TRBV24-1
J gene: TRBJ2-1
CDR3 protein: ATSLSSGGQSSYNEQF

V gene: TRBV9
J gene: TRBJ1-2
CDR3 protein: ASSAGQGFGNLIGYT

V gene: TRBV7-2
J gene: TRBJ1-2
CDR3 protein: ASSLTGKGGGYT

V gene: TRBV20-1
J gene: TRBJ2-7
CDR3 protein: SARARGGSYNEQY

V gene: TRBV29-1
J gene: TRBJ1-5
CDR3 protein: SVLMEANQPQH

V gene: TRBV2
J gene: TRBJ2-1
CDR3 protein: ATKSGRSSYSEQF

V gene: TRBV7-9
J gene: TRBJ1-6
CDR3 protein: ASSLNSGYNSPLH

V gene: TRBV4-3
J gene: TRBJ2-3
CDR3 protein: ASSVDPRDTQY

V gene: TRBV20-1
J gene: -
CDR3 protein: SASELSSEQY